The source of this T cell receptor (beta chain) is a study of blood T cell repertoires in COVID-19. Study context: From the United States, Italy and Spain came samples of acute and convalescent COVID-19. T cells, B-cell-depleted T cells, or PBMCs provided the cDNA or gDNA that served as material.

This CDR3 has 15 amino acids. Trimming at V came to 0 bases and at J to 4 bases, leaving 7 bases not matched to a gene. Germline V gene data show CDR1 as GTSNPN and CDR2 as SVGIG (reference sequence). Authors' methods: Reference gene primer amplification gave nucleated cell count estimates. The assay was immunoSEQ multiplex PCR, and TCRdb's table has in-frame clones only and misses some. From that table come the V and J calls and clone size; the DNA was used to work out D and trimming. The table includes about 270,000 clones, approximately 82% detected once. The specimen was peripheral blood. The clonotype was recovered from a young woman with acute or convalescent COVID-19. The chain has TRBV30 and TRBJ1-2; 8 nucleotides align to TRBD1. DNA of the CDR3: TGTGCCTGGAGTGTACAAGGGACAGGCCGCTATGGCTACACCTTC. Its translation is CAWSVQGTGRYGYTF.